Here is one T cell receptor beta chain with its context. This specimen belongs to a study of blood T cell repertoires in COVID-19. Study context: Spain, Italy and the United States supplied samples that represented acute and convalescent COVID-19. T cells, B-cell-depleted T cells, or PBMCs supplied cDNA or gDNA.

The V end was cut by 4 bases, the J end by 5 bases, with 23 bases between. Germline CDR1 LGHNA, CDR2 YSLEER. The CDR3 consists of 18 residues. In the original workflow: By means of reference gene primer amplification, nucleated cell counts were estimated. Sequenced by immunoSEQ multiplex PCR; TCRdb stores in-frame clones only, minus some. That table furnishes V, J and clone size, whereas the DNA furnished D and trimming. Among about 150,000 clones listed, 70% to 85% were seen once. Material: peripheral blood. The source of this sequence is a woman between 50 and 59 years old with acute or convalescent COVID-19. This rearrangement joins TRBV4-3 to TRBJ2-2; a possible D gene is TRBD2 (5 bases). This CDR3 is CASSPGPVEGAVTGELFF. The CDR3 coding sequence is TGCGCCAGCAGCCCCGGACCCGTCGAGGGCGCGGTAACCGGGGAGCTGTTTTTT.